This T cell receptor (beta chain) comes out of a study of shared clonotypes between healthy human individuals. The germline V gene encodes CDR1 SGHDT and CDR2 YYEEEE. The CDR3 totals 16 residues. The ends were cut back, 0 bases at V and 0 bases at J, with 13 bases in the middle. A word on this clone: Its antigen is as yet unknown.

Study-level points and caveats: A handful of donors showed sharing of around 5.3% of naive CD4 clonotypes. Relative to memory subsets, naive subsets generally showed larger estimated richness.

Measured with immunoSEQ multiplex PCR; TCRdb has only the in-frame clones, and not every one. The sample has over a million clones, more than 95% seen once. This TCR came from a young man in good health. V and J are TRBV5-6 and TRBJ2-7, with D perhaps TRBD2 (5 bases). The sequenced material came from naive CD4+ T cells sorted from blood. Subset described: CD45RA+ positively selected. The chain's CDR3 is CASSLVRGWSSYEQYF. The CDR3 DNA reads TGTGCCAGCAGCTTGGTTCGCGGGTGGAGCTCCTACGAGCAGTACTTC.